This TCR beta chain is drawn from a study of cytomegalovirus exposure and HLA in healthy donors. There are a few counts of this clone. What it recognizes is unknown. In the PCR, 60 Vbeta and 13 Jbeta primers were used. The table came from immunoSEQ multiplex PCR; TCRdb's copy has only in-frame clones and leaves some out. The table records under 200,000 clones, roughly 84% of them present only once. The donors comprised healthy bone marrow donors. Study-wide points: Per a later analysis, about 15,000 TCR beta sequences showed association with HLA alleles at 0.05 false discovery rate. The study labeled fewer than 200 TCR beta chains cytomegalovirus-associated.

The clonotype was recovered from a man between 18 and 35 years old in good health and CMV-seronegative. The sequenced sample consisted of PBMCs.

The CDR3 DNA is TGTGCCAGCAGTTTATGGGCGGAGGGCTCCTACGAGCAGTACTTC. The encoded protein is CASSLWAEGSYEQYF. The V call is TRBV28, the J call TRBJ2-7, with a possible D match to TRBD2 (6 bases). Trimming removed 0 bases from V and 0 bases from J, with 9 bases in between. The CDR3 has 15 residues. Germline assignment: CDR1 MDHEN and CDR2 SYDVKM.